This T cell receptor beta chain was documented in a study of T cell changes during pregnancy in multiple sclerosis. By share of the sample, this clone is medium-sized (0.01 to 0.1%). The CDR3 has 16 amino acids. Germline V gives CDR1 MNHEY, CDR2 SMNVEV (reference sequence). The V gene end was trimmed by 5 bases and the J gene end by 6 bases; junction bases not matched to a gene: 15. Sequencing used immunoSEQ multiplex PCR; TCRdb keeps in-frame clones, though not all of them. This repertoire shows approximately 84,000 clones, approximately 94% found once; its top ten account for approximately 2.4%. Sample: peripheral blood, taken in the third trimester of pregnancy. The chain combines TRBV27 with TRBJ2-7; TRBD2 aligns across 8 bases. This TCR was recovered from a female donor with multiple sclerosis, enrolled in a pregnancy study. The CDR3 sequence is CASSPIRGGRNREQYF. The DNA for the CDR3 is TGTGCCAGCAGTCCGATCCGGGGGGGGCGGAATCGCGAGCAGTACTTC.